This entry lists 18 T cell receptor beta chains sequenced from one sample in a study of blood T cell repertoires in COVID-19. Assay: immunoSEQ multiplex PCR; the TCRdb copy retains only in-frame clones and omits some. The table records 150,000 to 170,000 clones, 70% to 90% of them present only once. Material for sequencing was peripheral blood. Receptors were obtained from a man aged 55-75 years with COVID-19, enrolled during active disease.

This clone came up a few times. The V and J genes are TRBV12-2 and TRBJ1-2; the D call of TRBD1 is as the table states it, not checked on the DNA. TRBV12-2 is deemed a pseudogene. The CDR3 contains 14 residues. The DNA for the CDR3 is TGTGCAAGTCGCTTCTACAGGAAACTCTATGGCTACACCTTC. Amino acids: CASRFYRKLYGYTF.

The CDR3 is CASSLDGRDQPQHF. CDR3 nucleotide sequence: TGCGCCAGCAGCCTGGACGGGAGGGATCAGCCCCAGCATTTT. This chain links TRBV5-1 with TRBJ1-5; D is uncertain. With 4 bases removed from V and 5 bases from J, the gap between germline ends came to 13 bases. Germline V CDR1 and CDR2: SGHRS, YFSETQ. CDR3 length equals 14 residues.

The chain couples TRBV6-4 to TRBJ2-2; D is uncertain. The V gene lost 3 bases and the J gene lost 7 bases, with 9 bases spanning the gap. The CDR3 consists of 13 residues. Germline V lookup: CDR1 MRHNA, CDR2 SNTAGT. DNA for the CDR3: TGTGCCAGCAGTGAACAGAGAAACGGGGAGCTGTTTTTT. Translation gives CASSEQRNGELFF.

The rearrangement links TRBV5-6 to TRBJ1-2; 9 bases line up with TRBD1. The junction had 3 bases not matched to a gene; V was cut back by 4 bases and J by 8 bases. There are 12 residues in the CDR3. Germline assignment: CDR1 SGHDT and CDR2 YYEEEE. The CDR3 reads CASSRGQGGYTF. In nucleotides, the CDR3 is TGTGCCAGCAGCCGGGGACAGGGAGGCTACACCTTC.

J is TRBJ2-7 and V is TRBV7-9; possible D gene TRBD2, 5 bases. With 7 bases removed from V and 2 bases from J, the gap between germline ends came to 12 bases. Germline CDR1 is SEHNR and CDR2 is FQNEAQ (reference sequence). The CDR3 length is 13 residues. Written as DNA, the CDR3 is TGTGCCAGCATGTCCAGCGGTGCCTACGAGCAGTACTTC. Amino acid sequence: CASMSSGAYEQYF.

CDR3 region: CASSFIAGVDYNEQFF. The DNA of the CDR3 is TGTGCCAGCAGTTTCATAGCGGGAGTAGATTACAATGAGCAGTTCTTC. The chain is built from TRBV27 and TRBJ2-1; TRBD2 matches at 9 bases. Germline V gene lookup returns CDR1 MNHEY and CDR2 SMNVEV (reference sequence). The CDR3 runs 16 residues. V lost 3 bases and J lost 4; bases outside the gene matches: 7.

The rearrangement uses TRBV10-3 and TRBJ2-5, with D perhaps matching TRBD1 (6 bases). CDR3 length equals 14 residues. V was clipped by 10 bases and J by 5 bases, with 20 bases between them. The V gene's germline CDR1 is ENHRY and CDR2 SYGVKD. The CDR3 DNA reads TGTGCCACCGGGGACGGCGGCCAGGGGGAGACCCAGTACTTC. As protein: CATGDGGQGETQYF.

The chain is built from TRBV10-3 and TRBJ2-3, with 10 bases matching TRBD2. J gave up 5 bases and V 7 bases, and 6 bases lay outside the gene matches. Germline lookup yields CDR1 ENHRY and CDR2 SYGVKD. The CDR3 has 14 amino acids. The CDR3 protein is CAIKTSGAVDTQYF. CDR3 bases: TGTGCCATCAAAACTAGCGGGGCGGTAGATACGCAGTATTTT.

V is TRBV6-1 and J is TRBJ2-5, with D possibly being TRBD1 (5 bases). Between the trimmed V and J ends, which lost 2 bases and 2 bases, there was a span of 9 bases. Per germline, CDR1 MNHNS and CDR2 SASEGT. There are 14 residues in the CDR3. CDR3 in DNA: TGTGCCAGCAGTGAAACTACAGGACAAGAGACCCAGTACTTC. Translated: CASSETTGQETQYF.

The genes are TRBV7-9 and TRBJ1-2, with 9 bases matching TRBD1. This CDR3 comprises 12 residues. The germline CDR1 and CDR2 sequences are SEHNR and FQNEAQ (reference sequence). V shed 5 bases and J 9 bases; nucleotides not matched to a gene: 4. The CDR3 protein is CASSPGQGRYTF. CDR3 bases: TGTGCCAGCAGCCCGGGACAGGGCCGCTACACCTTC. The variable domain in full, with the rest retrieved from reference TRBV7-9 and TRBJ1-2, is DTGVSQNPRHKITKRGQNVTFRCDPISEHNRLYWYRQTLGQGPEFLTYFQNEAQLEKSRLLSDRFSAERPKGSFSTLEIQRTEQGDSAMYLCASSPGQGRYTFGSGTRLTVV.

The chain employs TRBV3-1 (or the pseudogene TRBV3-2) and TRBJ1-6; the D gene is possibly TRBD1 (6 bases). CDR1 and CDR2 from the germline V gene are LGHDT and YNNKEL (reference sequence). V was shortened by 1 base and J by 6 bases, with 10 bases between the two germline ends. This CDR3 spans 15 amino acids. Written as DNA, the CDR3 is TGTGCCAGCAGCCAAGCGAGGGGGAGTAATTCACCCCTCCACTTT. This sequence encodes CASSQARGSNSPLHF.

The chain employs TRBV29-1 and TRBJ2-1, with D possibly matching TRBD2 (6 bases). Germline V gene lookup returns CDR1 SQVTM and CDR2 ANQGSEA. This CDR3 comprises 15 residues. V shed 4 bases and J shed 6 bases, with 19 bases lying between them. The CDR3 here is CSVVGGIYATNEQFF. The CDR3 DNA reads TGCAGCGTTGTGGGGGGAATATACGCAACCAATGAGCAGTTCTTC.

The chain uses TRBV6-6 and TRBJ1-2; D unresolved. Trimming cost V 9 bases and J 0 bases, with 17 bases left between them. The CDR3 is 15 residues long. CDR1 and CDR2 (germline): MNHNY, SVGAGI (reference sequence). CDR3 in amino acids: CASSQNILTNYGYTF. The CDR3 nucleotides read TGTGCCAGTTCTCAAAACATCCTTACTAACTATGGCTACACCTTC.

The V gene is TRBV28, the J gene TRBJ1-5; the D is unclear. The CDR3 is made up of 14 amino acids. The germline gives CDR1 MDHEN, CDR2 SYDVKM. Trimming cost V 7 bases and J 3 bases, with 13 bases left between them. CDR3 sequence (DNA): TGTGCCAGCATCAATTTAAGCGTCAATCAGCCCCAGCATTTT. It codes for CASINLSVNQPQHF.

This sequence joins TRBV6-5 and TRBJ1-5; 7 bases line up with TRBD1. This CDR3 spans 15 amino acids. With 2 bases clipped from V and 4 bases from J, the junction kept 5 bases outside the gene matches. The germline CDR1 and CDR2 sequences are MNHEY and SVGAGI. The DNA for the CDR3 is TGTGCCAGCAGTTACGCCCCCAGGGGGAATCAGCCCCAGCATTTT. The encoded protein is CASSYAPRGNQPQHF.

V and J are TRBV5-1 and TRBJ2-5; D not certain. Trimming removed 6 bases from V and 1 base from J, with 10 bases in between. The CDR3 has 13 amino acids. From germline, CDR1 is SGHRS and CDR2 YFSETQ. DNA of the CDR3: TGCGCCAGCACAACCGGGTCCCAAGAGACCCAGTACTTC. It specifies CASTTGSQETQYF. Full variable domain (outside the CDR3, taken from reference TRBV5-1 and TRBJ2-5): KAGVTQTPRYLIKTRGQQVTLSCSPISGHRSVSWYQQTPGQGLQFLFEYFSETQRNKGNFPGRFSGRQFSNSRSEMNVSTLELGDSALYLCASTTGSQETQYFGPGTRLLVL.

This sequence joins TRBV3-1 (or the pseudogene TRBV3-2) and TRBJ1-6, with 7 bases matching TRBD1. Trimming cost V 1 base and J 14 bases; bases outside gene matches: 8. The germline gives CDR1 LGHDT, CDR2 YNNKEL (reference sequence). This CDR3 region has 14 residues. In nucleotides, the CDR3 is TGTGCCAGCAGCCAAGTGGCAGGGGGGTTGGCCCTCCACTTT. Translation gives CASSQVAGGLALHF.

The chain joins TRBV6-6 to TRBJ1-2, with TRBD1 as a possible D gene (5 bases). The CDR3 runs 14 residues. Germline values: CDR1 MNHNY, CDR2 SVGAGI (reference sequence). Trimming removed 0 bases at V and 8 bases at J, with 13 bases between. This chain's CDR3 is CASSYSTSGGGYTF. DNA of the CDR3: TGTGCCAGCAGTTACTCGACAAGCGGGGGGGGCTACACCTTC.